This TCR beta chain comes out of a study of T cell responses to AZD1222 COVID-19 vaccine. Only in-frame clones appear in the TCRdb table, and some are missing; sequencing was by immunoSEQ multiplex PCR. The sample includes 130,000 to 150,000 clones, approximately 85% seen only once; the top ten take roughly 5.4%. V dropped 4 bases and J dropped 5 bases, with 15 bases sitting between them. CDR1 is MNHEY, CDR2 SVGEGT, per germline. The CDR3 has 15 amino acids. The chain carries TRBV6-2 or TRBV6-3 and TRBJ1-5, with D maybe TRBD1 (6 bases). The TCR sequence derives from an adult who received the MenACWY meningococcal vaccine as a control. The material sequenced was peripheral blood, taken 28 days after the second dose of the MenACWY control vaccine. This chain's CDR3 is CASSSEGRGHQPQHF. Here the CDR3 DNA reads TGTGCCAGCAGTTCAGAAGGTCGGGGGCATCAGCCCCAGCATTTT.